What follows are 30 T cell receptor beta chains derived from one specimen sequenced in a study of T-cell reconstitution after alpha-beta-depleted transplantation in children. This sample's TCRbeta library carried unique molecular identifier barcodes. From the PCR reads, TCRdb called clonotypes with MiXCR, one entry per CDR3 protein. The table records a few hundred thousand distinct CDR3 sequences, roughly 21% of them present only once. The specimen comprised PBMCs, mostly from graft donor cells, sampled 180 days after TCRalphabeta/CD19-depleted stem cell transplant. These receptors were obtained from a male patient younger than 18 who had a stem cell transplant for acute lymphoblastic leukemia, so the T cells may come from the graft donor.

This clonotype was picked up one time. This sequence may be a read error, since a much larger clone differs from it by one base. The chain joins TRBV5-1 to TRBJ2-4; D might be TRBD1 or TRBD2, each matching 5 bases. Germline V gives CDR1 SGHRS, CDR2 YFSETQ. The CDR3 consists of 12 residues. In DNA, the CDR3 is TGCGCCACCAGGTCTGGTGAGGGGATAACGGACTTC. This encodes CATRSGEGITDF.

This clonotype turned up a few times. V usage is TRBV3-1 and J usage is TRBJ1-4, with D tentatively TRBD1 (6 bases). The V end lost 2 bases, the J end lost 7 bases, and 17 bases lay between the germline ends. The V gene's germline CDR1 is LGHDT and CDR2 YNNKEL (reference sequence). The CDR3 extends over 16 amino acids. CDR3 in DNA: TGTGCCAGCAGCCAAAAGGGGGGGTATGGTGGTGAAAAACTGTTTTTT. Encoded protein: CASSQKGGYGGEKLFF.

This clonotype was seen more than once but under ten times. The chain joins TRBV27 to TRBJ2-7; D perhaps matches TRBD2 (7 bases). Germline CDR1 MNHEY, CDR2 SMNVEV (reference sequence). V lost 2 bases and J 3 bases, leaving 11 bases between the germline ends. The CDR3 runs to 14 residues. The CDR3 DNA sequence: TGTGCCAGCAGTTTAAAGGGAGGGGGCTACGAGCAGTACTTC. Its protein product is CASSLKGGGYEQYF.

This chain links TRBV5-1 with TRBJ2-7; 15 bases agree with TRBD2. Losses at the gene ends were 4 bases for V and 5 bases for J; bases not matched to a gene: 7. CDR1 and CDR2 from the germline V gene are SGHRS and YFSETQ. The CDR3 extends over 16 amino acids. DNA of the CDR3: TGCGCCAGCAGCCCTCGAGGGACTAGCGGGAGGAACGAGCAGTACTTC. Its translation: CASSPRGTSGRNEQYF.

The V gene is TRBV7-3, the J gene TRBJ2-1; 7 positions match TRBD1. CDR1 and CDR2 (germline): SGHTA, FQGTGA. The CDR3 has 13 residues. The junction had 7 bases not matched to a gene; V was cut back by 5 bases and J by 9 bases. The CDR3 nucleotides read TGTGCCAGCAGCCTTTTACAGGGGACTGAGCAGTTCTTC. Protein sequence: CASSLLQGTEQFF.

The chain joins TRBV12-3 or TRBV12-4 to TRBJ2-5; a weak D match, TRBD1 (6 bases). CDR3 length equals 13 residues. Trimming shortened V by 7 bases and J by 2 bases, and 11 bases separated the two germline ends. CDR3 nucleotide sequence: TGTGCCAGCACCCCGACAGGACAAGAGACCCAGTACTTC. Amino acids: CASTPTGQETQYF.

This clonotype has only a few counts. DNA of the CDR3: TGTGCCAGCAGTTACTCTGGGGAAACCATATATTTT. This sequence encodes CASSYSGETIYF. The J gene is TRBJ1-3, the V gene TRBV6-5; D is unresolved. Between the trimmed V and J ends, which lost 0 bases and 10 bases, there was a span of 7 bases. Germline V lookup: CDR1 MNHEY, CDR2 SVGAGI. The CDR3 is made up of 12 amino acids.

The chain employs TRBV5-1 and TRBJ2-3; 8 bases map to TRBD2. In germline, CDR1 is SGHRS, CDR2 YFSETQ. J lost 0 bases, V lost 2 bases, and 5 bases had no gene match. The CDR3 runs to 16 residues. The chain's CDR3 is CASSLLSGVSTDTQYF. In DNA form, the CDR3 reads TGCGCCAGCAGCTTACTTAGCGGGGTTAGCACAGATACGCAGTATTTT.

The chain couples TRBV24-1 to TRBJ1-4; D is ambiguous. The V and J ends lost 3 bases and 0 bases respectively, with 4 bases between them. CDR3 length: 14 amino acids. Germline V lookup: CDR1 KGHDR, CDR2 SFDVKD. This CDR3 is CATSDPATNEKLFF. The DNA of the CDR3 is TGTGCCACCAGTGATCCTGCAACTAATGAAAAACTGTTTTTT.

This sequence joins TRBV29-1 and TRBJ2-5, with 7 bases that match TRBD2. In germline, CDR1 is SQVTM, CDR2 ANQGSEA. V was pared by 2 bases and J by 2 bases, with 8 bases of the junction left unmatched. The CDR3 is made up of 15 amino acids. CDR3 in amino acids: CSVELAGREQETQYF. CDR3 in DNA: TGCAGCGTTGAATTAGCGGGCAGGGAGCAAGAGACCCAGTACTTC. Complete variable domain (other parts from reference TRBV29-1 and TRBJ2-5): SAVISQKPSRDICQRGTSLTIQCQVDSQVTMMFWYRQQPGQSLTLIATANQGSEATYESGFVIDKFPISRPNLTFSTLTVSNMSPEDSSIYLCSVELAGREQETQYFGPGTRLLVL.

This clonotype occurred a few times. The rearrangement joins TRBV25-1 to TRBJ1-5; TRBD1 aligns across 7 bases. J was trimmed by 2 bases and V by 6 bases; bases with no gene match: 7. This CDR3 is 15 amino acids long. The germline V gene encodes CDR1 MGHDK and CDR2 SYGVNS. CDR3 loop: CASRETGERNQPQHF. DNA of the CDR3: TGTGCCAGCAGGGAAACAGGGGAGCGCAATCAGCCCCAGCATTTT.

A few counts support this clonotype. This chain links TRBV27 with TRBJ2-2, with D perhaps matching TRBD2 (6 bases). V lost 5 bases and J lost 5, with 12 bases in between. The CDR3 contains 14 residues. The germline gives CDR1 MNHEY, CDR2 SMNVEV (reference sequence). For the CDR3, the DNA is TGTGCCAGCAGTACCGGGAGTCCAACCGGGGAGCTGTTTTTT. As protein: CASSTGSPTGELFF.

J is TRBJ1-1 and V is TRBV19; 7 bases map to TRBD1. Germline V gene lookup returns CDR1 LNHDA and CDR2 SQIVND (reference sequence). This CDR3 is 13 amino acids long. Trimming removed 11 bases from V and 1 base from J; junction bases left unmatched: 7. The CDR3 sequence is CAARGQQNTEAFF. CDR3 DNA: TGTGCCGCCCGGGGACAGCAGAACACTGAAGCTTTCTTT.

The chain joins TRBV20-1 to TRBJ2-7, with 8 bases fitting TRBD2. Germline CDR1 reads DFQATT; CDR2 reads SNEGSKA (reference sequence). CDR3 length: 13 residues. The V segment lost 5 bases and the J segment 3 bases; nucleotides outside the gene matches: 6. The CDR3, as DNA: TGCAGTGCTTCACTAGCGGAGGGCTACGAGCAGTACTTC. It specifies CSASLAEGYEQYF.

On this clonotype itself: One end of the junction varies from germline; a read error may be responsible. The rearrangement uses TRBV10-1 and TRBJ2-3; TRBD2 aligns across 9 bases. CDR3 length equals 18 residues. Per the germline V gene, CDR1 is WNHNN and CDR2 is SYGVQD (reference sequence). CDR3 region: CASSSSIWTSVRPDAQYF. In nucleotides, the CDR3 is TGCGCCAGCAGCTCCTCCATCTGGACTAGCGTTCGACCAGATGCGCAGTATTTT.

CDR3 sequence: CSAIPWGANEKLFF. CDR3 sequence (DNA): TGCAGTGCTATCCCTTGGGGGGCTAATGAAAAACTGTTTTTT. The gene calls are TRBV20-1 and TRBJ1-4; possibly TRBD1 for D (5 bases). CDR1 DFQATT and CDR2 SNEGSKA come from the germline V gene (reference sequence). With 4 bases removed from V and 3 bases from J, the gap between germline ends came to 12 bases. This CDR3 contains 14 residues.

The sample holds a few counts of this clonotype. CDR3 region: CSARASGVNQPQHF. CDR3 coding DNA: TGCAGTGCTAGGGCGTCGGGGGTCAATCAGCCCCAGCATTTT. The chain uses TRBV20-1 and TRBJ1-5; D perhaps matches TRBD1 (5 bases). CDR1 DFQATT and CDR2 SNEGSKA come from the germline V gene (reference sequence). V shed 3 bases and J shed 3 bases, with 12 bases lying between them. CDR3 length: 14 amino acids.

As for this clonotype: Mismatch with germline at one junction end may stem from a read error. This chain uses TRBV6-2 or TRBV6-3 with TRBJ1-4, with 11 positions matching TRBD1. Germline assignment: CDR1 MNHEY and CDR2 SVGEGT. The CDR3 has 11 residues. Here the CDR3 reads CASSTGQGVIF. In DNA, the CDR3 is TGTGCCAGCAGTACGGGACAGGGGGTGATTTTT.

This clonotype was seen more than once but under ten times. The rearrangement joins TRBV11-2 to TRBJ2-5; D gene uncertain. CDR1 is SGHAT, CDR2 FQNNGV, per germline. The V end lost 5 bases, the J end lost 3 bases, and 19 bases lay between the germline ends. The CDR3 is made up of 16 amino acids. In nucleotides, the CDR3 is TGTGCCAGCAGCCTAAAGTGGGGTGAGAACGAAGAGACCCAGTACTTC. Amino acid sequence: CASSLKWGENEETQYF.

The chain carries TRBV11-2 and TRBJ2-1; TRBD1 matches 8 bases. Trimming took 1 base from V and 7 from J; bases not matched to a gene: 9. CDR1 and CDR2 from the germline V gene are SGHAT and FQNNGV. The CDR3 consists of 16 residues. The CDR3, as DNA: TGTGCCAGCAGCTTAGTGGCCGTGACAGGGGATAATGAGCAGTTCTTC. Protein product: CASSLVAVTGDNEQFF.

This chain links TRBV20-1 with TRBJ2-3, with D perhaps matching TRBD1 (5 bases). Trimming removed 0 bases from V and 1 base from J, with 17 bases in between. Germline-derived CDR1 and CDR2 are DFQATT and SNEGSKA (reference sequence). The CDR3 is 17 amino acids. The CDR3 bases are TGCAGTGCTAGAGACCCCTCCACGGTGGGGCGCACAGATACGCAGTATTTT. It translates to CSARDPSTVGRTDTQYF.

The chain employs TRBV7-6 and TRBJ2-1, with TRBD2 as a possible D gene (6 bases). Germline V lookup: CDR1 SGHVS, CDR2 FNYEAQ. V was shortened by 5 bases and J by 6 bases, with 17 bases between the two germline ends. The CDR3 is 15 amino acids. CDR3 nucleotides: TGTGCCAGCAGCCCTCTGGAGGGGCGATCCAATGAGCAGTTCTTC. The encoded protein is CASSPLEGRSNEQFF.

The CDR3 sequence: CASSGSGRLRETQYF. CDR3 nucleotide sequence: TGTGCCAGCAGTGGGTCGGGGCGCCTGCGGGAGACCCAGTACTTC. This sequence joins TRBV6-4 and TRBJ2-5; D assignment may be TRBD1 or TRBD2 (5 bases each). V dropped 4 bases and J dropped 5 bases, with 17 bases sitting between them. Germline V CDR1 and CDR2: MRHNA, SNTAGT. This CDR3 is 15 amino acids long.

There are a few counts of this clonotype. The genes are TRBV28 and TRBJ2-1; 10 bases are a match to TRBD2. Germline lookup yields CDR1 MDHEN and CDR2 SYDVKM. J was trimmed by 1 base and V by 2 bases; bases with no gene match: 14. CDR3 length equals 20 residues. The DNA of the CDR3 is TGTGCCAGCAGTTTAAGTCTAGCGGGAGATTACGAGAGGTCCTACAATGAGCAGTTCTTC. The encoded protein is CASSLSLAGDYERSYNEQFF.

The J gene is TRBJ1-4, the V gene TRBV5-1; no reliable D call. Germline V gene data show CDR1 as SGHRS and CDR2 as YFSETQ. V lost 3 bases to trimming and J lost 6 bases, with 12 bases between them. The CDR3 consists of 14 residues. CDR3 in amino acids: CASSSGRGDEKLFF. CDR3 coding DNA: TGCGCCAGCAGCTCCGGGCGCGGGGATGAAAAACTGTTTTTT. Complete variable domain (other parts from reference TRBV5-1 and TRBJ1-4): KAGVTQTPRYLIKTRGQQVTLSCSPISGHRSVSWYQQTPGQGLQFLFEYFSETQRNKGNFPGRFSGRQFSNSRSEMNVSTLELGDSALYLCASSSGRGDEKLFFGSGTQLSVL.

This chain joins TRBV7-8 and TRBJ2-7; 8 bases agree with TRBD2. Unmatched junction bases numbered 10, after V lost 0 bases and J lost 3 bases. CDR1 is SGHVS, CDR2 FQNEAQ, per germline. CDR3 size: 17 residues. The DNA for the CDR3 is TGTGCCAGCAGCTTAGCCCAGGGTAGCGGGATGTACTACGAGCAGTACTTC. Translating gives CASSLAQGSGMYYEQYF.

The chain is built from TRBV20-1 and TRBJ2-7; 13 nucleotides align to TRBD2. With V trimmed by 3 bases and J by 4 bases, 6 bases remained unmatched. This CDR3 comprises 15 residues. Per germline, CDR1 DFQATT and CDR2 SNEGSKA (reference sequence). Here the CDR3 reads CSARVGTSGTYEQYF. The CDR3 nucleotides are TGCAGTGCTAGGGTCGGGACTAGCGGGACTTACGAGCAGTACTTC.

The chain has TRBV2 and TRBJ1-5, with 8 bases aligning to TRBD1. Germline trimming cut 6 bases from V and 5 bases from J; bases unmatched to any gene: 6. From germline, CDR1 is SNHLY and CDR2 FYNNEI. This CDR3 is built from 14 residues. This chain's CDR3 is CASSEQGGDQPQHF. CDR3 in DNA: TGTGCCAGCAGCGAACAGGGGGGGGATCAGCCCCAGCATTTT.

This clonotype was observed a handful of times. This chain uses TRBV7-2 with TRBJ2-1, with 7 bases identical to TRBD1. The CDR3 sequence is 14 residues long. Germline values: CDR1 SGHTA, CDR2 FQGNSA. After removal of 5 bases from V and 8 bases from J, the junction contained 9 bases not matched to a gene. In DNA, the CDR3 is TGTGCCAGCAGCACCGCAAGGGGGCGGGATGAGCAGTTCTTC. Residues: CASSTARGRDEQFF.

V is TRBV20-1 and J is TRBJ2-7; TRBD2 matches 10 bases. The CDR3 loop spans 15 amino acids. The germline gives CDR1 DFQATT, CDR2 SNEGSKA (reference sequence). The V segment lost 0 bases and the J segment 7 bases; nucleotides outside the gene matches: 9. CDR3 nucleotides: TGCAGTGCTAGAGATTTCAGCGGGAGGGCGCGTGAGCAGTACTTC. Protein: CSARDFSGRAREQYF.